The 15 T cell receptor beta chains below were found in one sample sequenced in a study of PD-1 blockade in classical Hodgkin lymphoma. The table came from immunoSEQ multiplex PCR; TCRdb's copy has only in-frame clones and leaves some out. The sample holds 40,000 to 65,000 clones, over 70% seen once. Brentuximab vedotin exposure varied, and every patient relapsed after autologous stem cell transplantation. The source material was peripheral blood mononuclear cells (PBMCs), sampled at baseline. The receptors were sampled from a human donor with classical Hodgkin lymphoma.

With respect to this clone: One end of the junction is discordant with germline, which a read error may explain. This chain connects TRBV7-9 to TRBJ1-5; possibly TRBD1 for D (5 bases). The CDR3 contains 13 residues. The germline V gene encodes CDR1 SEHNR and CDR2 FQNEAQ (reference sequence). This CDR3 is CASSFGADQSQHF. CDR3 coding DNA: TGTGCCAGCAGCTTCGGGGCCGATCAGTCCCAGCATTTT.

This rearrangement joins TRBV10-3 to TRBJ1-5; D not certain. This CDR3 contains 19 residues. V was shortened by 5 bases and J by 0 bases, with 23 bases between the two germline ends. In germline, CDR1 is ENHRY, CDR2 SYGVKD. The CDR3 spells CAISPRGLDFGYSNQPQHF. As DNA, the CDR3 is TGTGCCATCAGTCCGCGTGGCCTGGATTTTGGCTATAGCAATCAGCCCCAGCATTTT.

This rearrangement joins TRBV7-9 to TRBJ2-5; 9 nucleotides match TRBD2. This CDR3 contains 16 residues. J was trimmed by 5 bases and V by 6 bases; bases with no gene match: 13. CDR1 is SEHNR, CDR2 FQNEAQ, per germline (reference sequence). The CDR3 nucleotides read TGTGCCAGCAGTGGGGGTAGCGGGAGTGATACGGAGACCCAGTACTTC. It yields the protein CASSGGSGSDTETQYF.

The genes are TRBV6-1 and TRBJ1-2; 7 nucleotides agree with TRBD1. CDR1 is MNHNS and CDR2 is SASEGT in the germline V gene. The J segment lost 3 bases and the V segment lost 6 bases, leaving 4 bases of the junction unmatched. The CDR3 has 13 residues. For the CDR3, the DNA is TGTGCCAGCAGGGCCGGGACAGACTATGGCTACACCTTC. It yields the protein CASRAGTDYGYTF.

The chain is built from TRBV4-1 and TRBJ1-5; tentatively, D is TRBD1 (6 bases). Germline V gene data show CDR1 as MGHRA and CDR2 as YSYEKL. This CDR3 comprises 20 residues. V shed 0 bases and J shed 0 bases, with 21 bases lying between them. The CDR3 nucleotides read TGCGCCAGCAGCCAAGAAGGGGGGATATTGGGTATAGATAGCAATCAGCCCCAGCATTTT. This codes for CASSQEGGILGIDSNQPQHF.

The genes are TRBV18 and TRBJ1-2; 9 bases match TRBD1. Losses at the gene ends were 3 bases for V and 7 bases for J; bases not matched to a gene: 15. Germline V gives CDR1 KGHSH, CDR2 LQKENI. The CDR3 totals 17 residues. The CDR3 bases are TGTGCCAGCTCACCGCCTACTTCTGAGGGACAGGGACGTGGCTACACCTTC. This sequence encodes CASSPPTSEGQGRGYTF.

CDR3 DNA sequence: TGTGCCAGCAGCTTAGGGGGGAGTGGAAGGGAGACCCAGTACTTC. Protein product: CASSLGGSGRETQYF. This chain connects TRBV7-8 to TRBJ2-5, with D tentatively TRBD1 or TRBD2 (5 bases each). CDR1 SGHVS and CDR2 FQNEAQ come from the germline V gene. Trimming removed 1 base from V and 5 bases from J, with 14 bases in between. The CDR3 covers 15 residues.

V is TRBV11-2 and J is TRBJ2-5; D unresolved. Germline CDR1 and CDR2: SGHAT and FQNNGV. Trimming shortened V by 0 bases and J by 4 bases, and 3 bases separated the two germline ends. The CDR3 sequence is 12 residues long. DNA of the CDR3: TGTGCCAGCAGCTTAGATCTAGAGACCCAGTACTTC. It specifies CASSLDLETQYF.

The rearrangement joins TRBV4-3 to TRBJ1-2; possibly TRBD1 for D (6 bases). The V end lost 1 base, the J end lost 3 bases, and 15 bases lay between the germline ends. This CDR3 is 16 amino acids long. CDR1 and CDR2 (germline): LGHNA, YSLEER. The CDR3 DNA reads TGCGCCAGCAGCCAAGCTCTACAGGGAGCACACTATGGCTACACCTTC. It codes for CASSQALQGAHYGYTF.

This clone is a singleton in its sample. The V gene is TRBV4-3, the J gene TRBJ1-1, with a possible D match to TRBD1 (5 bases). Trimming cost V 1 base and J 5 bases, with 14 bases left between them. The CDR3 extends over 15 amino acids. Germline V gene lookup returns CDR1 LGHNA and CDR2 YSLEER. The CDR3 region is CASSQVGGRKTEAFF. CDR3 nucleotides: TGCGCCAGCAGCCAAGTTGGGGGACGCAAGACTGAAGCTTTCTTT.

The rearrangement uses TRBV4-1 and TRBJ2-3; D is uncertain. With 4 bases removed from V and 3 bases from J, the gap between germline ends came to 2 bases. The germline V gene encodes CDR1 MGHRA and CDR2 YSYEKL. The CDR3 is made up of 11 amino acids. CDR3 in amino acids: CASSRTDTQYF. The CDR3 coding sequence is TGCGCCAGCAGCCGGACAGATACGCAGTATTTT.

This rearrangement joins TRBV15 to TRBJ2-7, with unresolved D. The V and J ends lost 2 bases and 3 bases respectively, with 8 bases between them. CDR3 size: 13 residues. Germline values: CDR1 LNHNV, CDR2 YYDKDF (reference sequence). CDR3 region: CATSRPDGYEQYF. The CDR3 coding sequence is TGTGCCACCAGCAGACCGGACGGCTACGAGCAGTACTTC. Together with reference TRBV15 and TRBJ2-7, the CDR3 gives the full variable domain: DAMVIQNPRYQVTQFGKPVTLSCSQTLNHNVMYWYQQKSSQAPKLLFHYYDKDFNNEADTPDNFQSRRPNTSFCFLDIRSPGLGDTAMYLCATSRPDGYEQYFGPGTRLTVT.

The chain joins TRBV11-2 to TRBJ2-2, with TRBD1 matching over 8 bases. In germline, CDR1 is SGHAT, CDR2 FQNNGV. The CDR3 spans 14 residues. Trimming removed 5 bases from V and 7 bases from J; junction bases left unmatched: 6. The CDR3 reads CASSGQGWVGELFF. The CDR3 DNA reads TGTGCCAGCAGCGGACAGGGTTGGGTCGGGGAGCTGTTTTTT.

The rearrangement links TRBV5-6 to TRBJ1-5, with TRBD1 as a possible D gene (5 bases). With 4 bases removed from V and 5 bases from J, the gap between germline ends came to 10 bases. The V gene's germline CDR1 is SGHDT and CDR2 YYEEEE. CDR3 length equals 13 residues. The CDR3 DNA is TGTGCCAGCAGCCACGGGGCGGATCAGCCCCAGCATTTT. This codes for CASSHGADQPQHF.

The rearrangement links TRBV9 to TRBJ2-5; possibly TRBD1 for D (5 bases). Per the germline V gene, CDR1 is SGDLS and CDR2 is YYNGEE. V shed 2 bases and J shed 2 bases, with 10 bases lying between them. The CDR3 runs 14 residues. DNA of the CDR3: TGTGCCAGCAGCGTTGACAGCCCTCAAGAGACCCAGTACTTC. Translating it yields CASSVDSPQETQYF.